This T cell receptor (beta chain) emerged from a study of blood T cell repertoires in COVID-19. Background on the study: Acute-phase and convalescent COVID-19 samples originated in the United States, Italy and Spain. Sources were T cells, B-cell-depleted T cells, or PBMCs; the material itself was cDNA or gDNA.

The V end was cut by 1 base, the J end by 8 bases, with 6 bases between. Per germline, CDR1 SNHLY and CDR2 FYNNEI. The CDR3 sequence is 13 residues long. Profiling relied on immunoSEQ multiplex PCR, and the TCRdb table lists in-frame clones only, not all of them. The sample has 130,000 or so clones, 82% seen once; the top ten hold around 10%. This chain uses TRBV2 with TRBJ1-6; no clear D gene. The specimen sequenced was peripheral blood. The clonotype originates from a human donor in a cohort sampled during active COVID-19. The CDR3 DNA follows: TGTGCCAGCAGTGAAGAGGCGGATTCACCCCTCCACTTT. It specifies CASSEEADSPLHF.